This TCR beta chain emerged from a study of T cells after posttransplantation cyclophosphamide. Overall study findings and caveats: Tissue-infiltrating T cells from skin or gut overlapped little with blood T cells.

Deletions cut 2 bases from V and 6 bases from J, with 5 bases between. CDR1 is SGHTA, CDR2 FQGNSA, per germline. The CDR3 contains 12 residues. On the day of bone marrow donation, the related graft donor provided peripheral blood. TCRdb's copy holds only in-frame clones and misses some; the assay was immunoSEQ multiplex PCR. This table holds 22,000 or so clones, about 76% found once. Remarks on this clone: Its antigen remains unknown.

The chain uses TRBV7-2 and TRBJ1-5; D call uncertain. The origin of this receptor is a woman in her fifties or sixties in good health, CMV-negative, and a related stem cell transplant donor. The sample consisted of memory CD4+ T cells sorted from PBMCs. CDR3 sequence: CASSLRGQPQHF. The DNA for the CDR3 is TGTGCCAGCAGCTTAAGAGGTCAGCCCCAGCATTTT. Drawing the rest from reference TRBV7-2 and TRBJ1-5, the complete variable domain is GAGVSQSPSNKVTEKGKDVELRCDPISGHTALYWYRQSLGQGLEFLIYFQGNSAPDKSGLPSDRFSAERTGGSVSTLTIQRTQQEDSAVYLCASSLRGQPQHFGDGTRLSIL.